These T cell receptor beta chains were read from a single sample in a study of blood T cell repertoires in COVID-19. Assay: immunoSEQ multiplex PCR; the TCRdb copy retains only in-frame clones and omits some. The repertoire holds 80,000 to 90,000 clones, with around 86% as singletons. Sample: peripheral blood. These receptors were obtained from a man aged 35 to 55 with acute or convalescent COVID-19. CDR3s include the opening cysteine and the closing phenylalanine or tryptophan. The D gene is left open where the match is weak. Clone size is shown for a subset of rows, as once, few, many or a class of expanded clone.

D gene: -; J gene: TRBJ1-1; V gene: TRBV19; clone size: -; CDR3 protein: CASSEIIGRGSLEAFF; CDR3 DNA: TGTGCCAGTAGTGAAATCATTGGCAGAGGGAGTCTAGAAGCTTTCTTT
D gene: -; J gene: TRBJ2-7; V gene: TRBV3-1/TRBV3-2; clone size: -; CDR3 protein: CASSQGWGSGVSYEQYF; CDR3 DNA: TGTGCCAGCAGCCAAGGGTGGGGGTCGGGAGTTTCCTACGAGCAGTACTTC
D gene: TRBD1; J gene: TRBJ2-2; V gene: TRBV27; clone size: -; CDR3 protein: CASSYGTGGNTGELFF; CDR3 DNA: TGTGCCAGCAGTTACGGGACAGGGGGCAACACCGGGGAGCTGTTTTTT
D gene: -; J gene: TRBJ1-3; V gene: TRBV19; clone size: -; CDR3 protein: CASSIGLGQRSGNTIYF; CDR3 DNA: TGTGCCAGTAGTATAGGATTAGGACAGCGCTCTGGAAACACCATATATTTT
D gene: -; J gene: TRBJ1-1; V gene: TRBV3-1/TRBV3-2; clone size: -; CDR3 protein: CASSPQGLEAFF; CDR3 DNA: TGTGCCAGCAGCCCGCAGGGACTTGAAGCTTTCTTT
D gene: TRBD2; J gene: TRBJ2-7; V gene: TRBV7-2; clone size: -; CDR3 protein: CASTRTSGVSYEQYF; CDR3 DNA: TGTGCCAGCACCCGGACTAGCGGGGTCTCCTACGAGCAGTACTTC
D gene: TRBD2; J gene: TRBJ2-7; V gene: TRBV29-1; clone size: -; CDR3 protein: CSVSVAGDEQYF; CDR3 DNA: TGCAGCGTTTCGGTAGCGGGAGACGAGCAGTACTTC
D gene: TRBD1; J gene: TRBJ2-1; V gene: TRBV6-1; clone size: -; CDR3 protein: CASSEVGQGYNEQFF; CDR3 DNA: TGTGCCAGCAGTGAAGTGGGACAGGGGTACAATGAGCAGTTCTTC
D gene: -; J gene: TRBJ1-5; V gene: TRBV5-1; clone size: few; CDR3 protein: CASRAGSGQPQHF; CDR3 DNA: TGCGCCAGCAGGGCGGGAAGCGGCCAGCCCCAGCATTTT
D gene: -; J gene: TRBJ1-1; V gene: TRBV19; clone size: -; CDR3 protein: CASSPPVNTEAFF; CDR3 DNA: TGTGCCAGTAGTCCCCCAGTTAACACTGAAGCTTTCTTT
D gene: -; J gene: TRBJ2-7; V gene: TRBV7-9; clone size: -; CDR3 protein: CASSRSRGYEQYF; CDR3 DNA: TGTGCCAGCAGTCGAAGTCGGGGTTACGAGCAGTACTTC
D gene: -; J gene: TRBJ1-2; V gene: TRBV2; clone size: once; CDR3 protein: CASIDRTFYGYTF; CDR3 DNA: TGTGCCAGCATTGACAGGACTTTCTATGGCTACACCTTC
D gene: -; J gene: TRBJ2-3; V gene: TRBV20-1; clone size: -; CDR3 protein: CSASWGGNTDTQYF; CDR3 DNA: TGCAGTGCTAGTTGGGGCGGAAACACAGATACGCAGTATTTT
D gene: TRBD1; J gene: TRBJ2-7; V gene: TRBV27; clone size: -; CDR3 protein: CASSGQGPPYEQYF; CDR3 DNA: TGTGCCAGCAGTGGACAGGGGCCACCGTACGAGCAGTACTTC
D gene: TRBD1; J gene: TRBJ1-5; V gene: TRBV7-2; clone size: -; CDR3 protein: CASSQPGGNQPQHF; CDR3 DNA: TGTGCCAGCAGTCAACCAGGGGGTAATCAGCCCCAGCATTTT
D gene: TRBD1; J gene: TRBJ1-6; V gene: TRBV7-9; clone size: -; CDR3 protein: CASSKNMKGANNSPLHF; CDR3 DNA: TGTGCCAGCAGCAAAAACATGAAGGGGGCCAACAATTCACCCCTCCACTTT
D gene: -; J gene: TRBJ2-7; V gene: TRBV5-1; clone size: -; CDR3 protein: CASSRDRISYEQYF; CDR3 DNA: TGCGCCAGCAGCCGCGACAGAATTTCCTACGAGCAGTACTTC
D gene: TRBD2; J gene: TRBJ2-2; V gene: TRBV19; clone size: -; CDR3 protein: CASKRWFQREGSNTGELFF; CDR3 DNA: TGTGCCAGTAAACGATGGTTTCAGCGGGAGGGTTCGAACACCGGGGAGCTGTTTTTT
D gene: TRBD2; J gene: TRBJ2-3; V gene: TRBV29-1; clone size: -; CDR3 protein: CSVRGLAGTTDTQYF; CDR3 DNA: TGCAGCGTGCGAGGACTAGCGGGGACGACAGATACGCAGTATTTT
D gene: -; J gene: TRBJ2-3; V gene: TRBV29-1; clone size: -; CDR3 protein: CSVEGLRGGDTDTQYF; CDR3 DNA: TGCAGCGTTGAAGGCCTAAGGGGGGGGGACACAGATACGCAGTATTTT
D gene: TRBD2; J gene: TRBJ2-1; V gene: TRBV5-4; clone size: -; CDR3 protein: CASSSSGGQFF; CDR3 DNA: TGTGCCAGCAGCTCAAGCGGGGGGCAGTTCTTC
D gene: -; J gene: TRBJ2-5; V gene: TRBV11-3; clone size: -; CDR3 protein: CASSPNQETQYF; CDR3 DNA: TGTGCCAGCAGCCCAAACCAAGAGACCCAGTACTTC